A single sample is the source of the 10 T cell receptor beta chains below, sequenced in a study of T cell repertoires in cytomegalovirus infection. From the reads, TCRdb called clonotypes with MiXCR, one entry per CDR3 protein. Altogether 150,000 to 200,000 distinct CDR3 sequences are present, over 13% being singletons, with the ten largest covering 25% to 30%. Source material: PBMCs. All receptors come from a human donor in good health (CMV status not recorded). Some clones in this sample may be carry-over from other donors' samples.

This clonotype was picked up many times. CDR3 amino acids: CSVGSGSMSYNEQFF. The CDR3, as DNA: TGCAGCGTTGGCAGCGGGAGTATGTCCTACAATGAGCAGTTCTTC. The V and J genes are TRBV29-1 and TRBJ2-1; TRBD2 aligns across 8 bases. J gave up 1 base and V 4 bases, and 6 bases lay outside the gene matches. From germline, CDR1 is SQVTM and CDR2 ANQGSEA. The CDR3 is 15 amino acids.

The chain is built from TRBV5-5 and TRBJ2-7, with TRBD1 as a possible D gene (5 bases). Trimming pared 0 bases from V and 3 bases from J, leaving 13 bases between. This CDR3 is 15 amino acids long. The germline V gene has CDR1 SGHKS and CDR2 YYEKEE (reference sequence). CDR3 sequence (DNA): TGTGCCAGCAGCTTGGCCCCAGTCGACAGCTACGAGCAGTACTTC. The encoded protein is CASSLAPVDSYEQYF. Full variable domain (outside the CDR3, taken from reference TRBV5-5 and TRBJ2-7): DAGVTQSPTHLIKTRGQQVTLRCSPISGHKSVSWYQQVLGQGPQFIFQYYEKEERGRGNFPDRFSARQFPNYSSELNVNALLLGDSALYLCASSLAPVDSYEQYFGPGTRLTVT.

This clonotype was counted many times. The chain is built from TRBV7-2 and TRBJ1-2, with 9 bases identical to TRBD1. V was clipped by 7 bases and J by 4 bases; unmatched bases: 7. This CDR3 region has 14 residues. Germline V gene sequence: CDR1 SGHTA, CDR2 FQGNSA. The CDR3 DNA follows: TGTGCCAGCACCTTGGGACAGGGCCTCTATGGCTACACCTTC. Translated, it gives CASTLGQGLYGYTF.

The CDR3 DNA is TGTGCCAGCAGCCAAGATACTGGCACCGGGGAGCTGTTTTTT. Amino acids: CASSQDTGTGELFF. The rearrangement links TRBV14 to TRBJ2-2; no clear D. Looked up from germline, CDR1 is SGHDN and CDR2 is FVKESK. V was pared by 0 bases and J by 4 bases, with 6 bases between. This CDR3 comprises 14 residues.

A remark on this clonotype: Given a much more abundant clone one base away, this may be a read error. This chain uses TRBV11-3 with TRBJ2-1, with a tentative D call TRBD2 (5 bases). Trimming removed 4 bases from V and 5 bases from J, with 18 bases in between. Germline CDR1 reads SGHNT; CDR2 reads YENEEA. This CDR3 has 16 amino acids. The CDR3 is CASSSVVRGTHNEQFF. The CDR3 DNA follows: TGTGCCAGCAGCTCTGTAGTTCGGGGAACTCACAATGAGCAGTTCTTC. Full variable domain (missing parts from reference TRBV11-3 and TRBJ2-1): EAGVVQSPRYKIIEKKQPVAFWCNPISGHNTLYWYLQNLGQGPELLIRYENEEAVDDSQLPKDRFSAERLKGVDSTLKIQPAELGDSAVYLCASSSVVRGTHNEQFFGPGTRLTVL.

The chain recombines TRBV6-2 or TRBV6-3 with TRBJ2-7; possibly TRBD1 for D (6 bases). The germline V gene encodes CDR1 MNHEY and CDR2 SVGEGT. CDR3 length: 17 amino acids. V shed 0 bases and J shed 0 bases, with 15 bases lying between them. CDR3 DNA sequence: TGTGCCAGCAGTTACTCGTCAGGGGCTATCTTCTCCTACGAGCAGTACTTC. Its protein is CASSYSSGAIFSYEQYF.

The J gene is TRBJ2-2, the V gene TRBV2; 8 nucleotides match TRBD1. Looked up from germline, CDR1 is SNHLY and CDR2 is FYNNEI. The CDR3 totals 16 residues. The J segment lost 0 bases and the V segment lost 6 bases, leaving 6 bases of the junction unmatched. The CDR3 spells CASSPLDRANTGELFF. DNA of the CDR3: TGTGCCAGCAGCCCTTTGGACAGGGCGAACACCGGGGAGCTGTTTTTT. The variable domain in full, completed from reference TRBV2 and TRBJ2-2, reads EPEVTQTPSHQVTQMGQEVILRCVPISNHLYFYWYRQILGQKVEFLVSFYNNEISEKSEIFDDQFSVERPDGSNFTLKIRSTKLEDSAMYFCASSPLDRANTGELFFGEGSRLTVL.

This clonotype was seen at least ten times. This rearrangement joins TRBV7-9 to TRBJ2-6; D is unresolved. The CDR3 is made up of 14 amino acids. Trimming removed 1 base at V and 2 bases at J, with 3 bases between. Germline V gene sequence: CDR1 SEHNR, CDR2 FQNEAQ (reference sequence). The CDR3 bases are TGTGCCAGCAGCTTAGAGACTGGGGCCAACGTCCTGACTTTC. Its protein is CASSLETGANVLTF.

The rearrangement links TRBV12-3 or TRBV12-4 to TRBJ1-1; tentatively, D is TRBD1 (5 bases). The CDR3 is 15 amino acids. Trimming cost V 7 bases and J 1 base, with 16 bases left between them. In nucleotides, the CDR3 is TGTGCCAGCACTCACCGGGAGGACAAGAACACTGAAGCTTTCTTT. Residues: CASTHREDKNTEAFF.

In this sample, this clonotype turned up many times. V is TRBV5-5 and J is TRBJ1-5; D uncertain. Trimming shortened V by 4 bases and J by 7 bases, and 21 bases separated the two germline ends. Germline V gene lookup returns CDR1 SGHKS and CDR2 YYEKEE (reference sequence). This CDR3 is 16 amino acids long. CDR3 amino acids: CASSPQFLTLGQPQHF. As DNA, the CDR3 is TGTGCCAGCAGCCCGCAATTTTTGACACTAGGCCAGCCCCAGCATTTT. Full variable domain (rest looked up from reference TRBV5-5 and TRBJ1-5): DAGVTQSPTHLIKTRGQQVTLRCSPISGHKSVSWYQQVLGQGPQFIFQYYEKEERGRGNFPDRFSARQFPNYSSELNVNALLLGDSALYLCASSPQFLTLGQPQHFGDGTRLSIL.